This T cell receptor (beta chain) was captured by sequencing in a study of T-cell reconstitution after alpha-beta-depleted transplantation in children (dated by TCRdb to between 2015 and 2016). Study-wide context: T-cell immune reconstitution after TCRalphabeta/CD19-depleted allogeneic hematopoietic cell transplantation in children was quantitatively tracked in the study by means of TCR repertoire profiling.

The protocol used for the library was PCR. The sequencing machine was an Illumina HiSeq 2500. TCR library preparation used molecular barcoding, with unique molecular identifiers applied to normalize quantification of the TCRbeta repertoire. Using fastp trimming at Q25 and MiXCR clonotype assembly, TCRdb reanalyzed the public sequencing data and kept in-frame beta chains. CDR3 protein duplicates are merged, each entry listing the most common genes and DNA. In all, the sample holds about 610,000 distinct CDR3 sequences, and roughly 10% of those were seen once. The leading ten clones occupy less than 5% of the sample. A remark on this clonotype: Its target antigen remains unknown. It has no much larger one-base neighbor in the sample; base qualities were not kept.

CDR1 is given as DFQATT and CDR2 as SNEGSKA, both from the germline V gene (reference sequence). V lost 1 base and J lost 4 bases, and the count of bases not matched to a germline gene is 14. From its cysteine to its phenylalanine, the CDR3 spans 17 amino acids. Only the CDR3 region is kept as DNA, spanning 51 bases read in frame from base 1. The chain uses TRBV20-1 and TRBJ2-7, with 9 central nucleotides matching TRBD2. Sequenced material: PBMCs from the stem cell graft donor, taken from the stem cell graft. The clonotype originates from a human donor who donated a stem cell graft to a child with acute myeloid leukemia. The CDR3 in this case is CSARAPGRGGRVYEQYF. The DNA sequence is TGCAGTGCTAGAGCCCCTGGTCGGGGCGGGAGGGTGTACGAGCAGTACTTC.